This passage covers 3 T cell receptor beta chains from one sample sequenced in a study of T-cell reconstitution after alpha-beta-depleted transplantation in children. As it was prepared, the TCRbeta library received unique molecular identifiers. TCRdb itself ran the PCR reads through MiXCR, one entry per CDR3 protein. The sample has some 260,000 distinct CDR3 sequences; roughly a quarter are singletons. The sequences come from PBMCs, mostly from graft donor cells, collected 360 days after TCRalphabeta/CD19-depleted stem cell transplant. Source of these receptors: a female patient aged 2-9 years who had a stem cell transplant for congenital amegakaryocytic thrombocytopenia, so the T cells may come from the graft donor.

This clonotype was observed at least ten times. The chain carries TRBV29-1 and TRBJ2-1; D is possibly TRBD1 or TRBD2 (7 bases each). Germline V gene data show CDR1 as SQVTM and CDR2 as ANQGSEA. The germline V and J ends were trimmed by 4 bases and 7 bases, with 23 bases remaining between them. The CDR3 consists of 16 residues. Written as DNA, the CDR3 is TGCAGCGTTGTAATTTGGGGAGGGGACAGTAATAATGAGCAGTTCTTC. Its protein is CSVVIWGGDSNNEQFF.

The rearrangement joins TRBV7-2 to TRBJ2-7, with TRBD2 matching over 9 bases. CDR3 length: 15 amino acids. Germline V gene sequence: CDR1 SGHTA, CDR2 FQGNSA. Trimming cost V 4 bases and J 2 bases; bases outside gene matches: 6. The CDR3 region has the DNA TGTGCCAGCAGCTCGCCTACTAGCGGGCCCTACGAGCAGTACTTC. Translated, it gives CASSSPTSGPYEQYF.

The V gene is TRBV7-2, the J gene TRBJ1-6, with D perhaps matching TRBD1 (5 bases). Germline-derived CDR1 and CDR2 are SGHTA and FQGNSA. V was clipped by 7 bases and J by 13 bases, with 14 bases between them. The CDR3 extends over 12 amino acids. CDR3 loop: CASTKDKGPLHF. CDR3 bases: TGTGCCAGCACCAAGGACAAGGGGCCCCTCCACTTT.